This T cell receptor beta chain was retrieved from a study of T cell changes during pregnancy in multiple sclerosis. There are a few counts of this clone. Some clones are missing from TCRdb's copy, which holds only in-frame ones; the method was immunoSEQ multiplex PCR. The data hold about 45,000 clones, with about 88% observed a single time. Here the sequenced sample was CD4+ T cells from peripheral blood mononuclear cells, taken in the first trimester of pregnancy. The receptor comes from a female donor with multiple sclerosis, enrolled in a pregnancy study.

Here the CDR3 reads CASRNRGGTEAFF. The DNA of the CDR3 is TGTGCCAGTAGGAACAGGGGCGGCACTGAAGCTTTCTTT. The J gene is TRBJ1-1, the V gene TRBV19; 7 bases fit TRBD1. The CDR3 is made up of 13 amino acids. Germline CDR1 reads LNHDA; CDR2 reads SQIVND (reference sequence). V shed 6 bases and J 4 bases; nucleotides not matched to a gene: 5.